Each of the 9 T cell receptor beta chains below was sequenced from the same sample in a study of blood T cell repertoires in COVID-19. The data were produced by immunoSEQ multiplex PCR, yet TCRdb's version contains in-frame clones alone and is incomplete. This table has under 350,000 clones, 80% to 90% appearing once. Sequencing used PBMCs or T cells enriched from blood (not recorded which). These receptors were collected from a woman aged 40 to 49 with acute COVID-19.

The rearrangement links TRBV27 to TRBJ2-2; unclear D gene. Trimming left V 6 bases short and J 1 base short, with 9 bases between. CDR3 length: 14 residues. The germline gives CDR1 MNHEY, CDR2 SMNVEV (reference sequence). The CDR3 sequence: CASRKNRNTGELFF. CDR3 coding DNA: TGTGCCAGCAGGAAGAACAGGAACACCGGGGAGCTGTTTTTT.

The J gene is TRBJ2-7, the V gene TRBV6-9; 9 bases are a match to TRBD1. Germline V gene data show CDR1 as MNHGY and CDR2 as SVAAGI. V dropped 9 bases and J dropped 2; count of bases not matched to a gene: 14. The CDR3 is made up of 16 amino acids. CDR3 protein: CASTGGAWGSPYEQYF. DNA for the CDR3: TGTGCCAGTACAGGGGGCGCTTGGGGATCCCCCTACGAGCAGTACTTC.

The chain recombines TRBV9 with TRBJ2-3, with a possible D match to TRBD2 (5 bases). This CDR3 spans 15 amino acids. Germline lookup yields CDR1 SGDLS and CDR2 YYNGEE. V gave up 0 bases and J gave up 2 bases, with 10 bases separating them. The CDR3 is CASSVALGVTDTQYF. In DNA form, the CDR3 reads TGTGCCAGCAGCGTAGCTCTCGGGGTCACAGATACGCAGTATTTT.

This rearrangement joins TRBV20-1 to TRBJ2-3; a possible D gene is TRBD2 (5 bases). V shed 3 bases and J shed 1 base, with 8 bases lying between them. This CDR3 spans 13 amino acids. Germline assignment: CDR1 DFQATT and CDR2 SNEGSKA (reference sequence). The CDR3 DNA sequence: TGCAGTGCTAGTAAAGCGGGCACAGATACGCAGTATTTT. It translates to CSASKAGTDTQYF.

The rearrangement joins TRBV11-3 to TRBJ2-2; 14 nucleotides match TRBD2. This CDR3 comprises 20 residues. From germline, CDR1 is SGHNT and CDR2 YENEEA. Trimming took 5 bases from V and 4 from J; bases not matched to a gene: 15. CDR3 region: CASSPIVPGLAGDGTGELFF. The CDR3 nucleotides are TGTGCCAGCAGCCCTATTGTCCCGGGACTAGCGGGAGACGGCACCGGGGAGCTGTTTTTT. The whole variable domain, remainder taken from reference TRBV11-3 and TRBJ2-2, is EAGVVQSPRYKIIEKKQPVAFWCNPISGHNTLYWYLQNLGQGPELLIRYENEEAVDDSQLPKDRFSAERLKGVDSTLKIQPAELGDSAVYLCASSPIVPGLAGDGTGELFFGEGSRLTVL.

The chain carries TRBV5-6 and TRBJ2-2; the D is unclear. From germline, CDR1 is SGHDT and CDR2 YYEEEE. The CDR3 has 15 residues. The V end lost 2 bases, the J end lost 3 bases, and 11 bases lay between the germline ends. This CDR3 is CASSFRTVDTGELFF. DNA of the CDR3: TGTGCCAGCAGCTTCCGAACGGTGGACACCGGGGAGCTGTTTTTT.

This chain links TRBV19 with TRBJ1-2; 7 nucleotides align to TRBD1. Germline-derived CDR1 and CDR2 are LNHDA and SQIVND (reference sequence). V was pared by 3 bases and J by 0 bases, with 4 bases of the junction left unmatched. The CDR3 totals 15 residues. DNA of the CDR3: TGTGCCAGTAGTATTTTGACAGGGCCTAACTATGGCTACACCTTC. It codes for CASSILTGPNYGYTF.

The chain uses TRBV6-2 or TRBV6-3 and TRBJ2-7, with 8 bases lining up with TRBD1. The germline V gene has CDR1 MNHEY and CDR2 SVGEGT. CDR3 length equals 16 residues. With 2 bases clipped from V and 7 bases from J, the junction kept 13 bases outside the gene matches. Here the CDR3 DNA reads TGTGCCAGCAGTTACCCCGCAGGGGGCCTGGGGGAGGAGCAGTACTTC. Translated, it gives CASSYPAGGLGEEQYF.

The rearrangement uses TRBV11-3 and TRBJ1-3, with TRBD1 matching over 8 bases. Germline assignment: CDR1 SGHNT and CDR2 YENEEA. Germline trimming cut 6 bases from V and 8 bases from J; bases unmatched to any gene: 9. CDR3 length equals 14 residues. The CDR3 spells CASRTRQGMDTIYF. CDR3 DNA sequence: TGTGCCAGCAGAACGAGACAGGGGATGGACACCATATATTTT.